Below are 26 T cell receptor beta chains sequenced from a single sample in a study of blood T cell repertoires in COVID-19. Sequencing used immunoSEQ multiplex PCR; TCRdb keeps in-frame clones, though not all of them. The data contain 50,000 to 65,000 clones, roughly 84% of them singletons. The material sequenced was peripheral blood. These receptors were collected from a man aged 55 to 70 with COVID-19, enrolled during active disease.

The J gene is TRBJ1-6, the V gene TRBV25-1, with D possibly being TRBD1 (5 bases). The CDR3 has 15 residues. Germline lookup yields CDR1 MGHDK and CDR2 SYGVNS. V gave up 8 bases and J gave up 1 base, with 12 bases separating them. CDR3 protein: CASSGGGSYNSPLHF. The CDR3 DNA is TGTGCCAGCTCCGGGGGGGGGTCCTATAATTCACCCCTCCACTTT. Full variable domain (outside the CDR3, taken from reference TRBV25-1 and TRBJ1-6): EADIYQTPRYLVIGTGKKITLECSQTMGHDKMYWYQQDPGMELHLIHYSYGVNSTEKGDLSSESTVSRIRTEHFPLTLESARPSHTSQYLCASSGGGSYNSPLHFGNGTRLTVT.

The rearrangement uses TRBV5-4 and TRBJ1-2; TRBD1 matches 7 bases. The CDR3 consists of 13 residues. V lost 4 bases, J lost 8 bases, and 8 bases stayed unmatched. Germline V CDR1 and CDR2: SGHNT, YYREEE (reference sequence). This CDR3 reads CASSLRDSWGYTF. The CDR3 DNA sequence: TGTGCCAGCAGCCTAAGGGACAGTTGGGGCTACACCTTC.

This sequence joins TRBV2 and TRBJ2-7; 13 nucleotides match TRBD2. Unmatched junction bases numbered 21, after V lost 2 bases and J lost 5 bases. The germline CDR1 and CDR2 sequences are SNHLY and FYNNEI. This CDR3 comprises 21 residues. DNA for the CDR3: TGTGCCAGCAGTGAACAGGGGTATATGACTAGCGGGAGGAGCACTGGCCACGAGCAGTACTTC. This encodes CASSEQGYMTSGRSTGHEQYF.

The V and J genes are TRBV21-1 and TRBJ2-3; no DNA check was done on the table's D call, TRBD1. TRBV21-1 counts as a pseudogene. The CDR3 length is 16 residues. CDR3 protein: CASSTDRQKERNTQYF. CDR3 nucleotides: TGTGCCAGCAGCACAGACCGACAGAAGGAGCGAAATACGCAGTATTTT.

Ten or more counts support this clone. This rearrangement joins TRBV28 to TRBJ1-6, with unresolved D. The V end lost 3 bases, the J end lost 0 bases, and 9 bases lay between the germline ends. Germline-derived CDR1 and CDR2 are MDHEN and SYDVKM. The CDR3 runs to 16 residues. The CDR3: CASSFIGSSYNSPLHF. The CDR3 DNA reads as TGTGCCAGCAGTTTCATCGGGAGCTCCTATAATTCACCCCTCCACTTT.

The chain recombines TRBV10-3 with TRBJ2-5; TRBD1 matches at 7 bases. This CDR3 has 12 residues. V lost 0 bases, J lost 13 bases, and 5 bases stayed unmatched. Germline assignment: CDR1 ENHRY and CDR2 SYGVKD. CDR3 nucleotide sequence: TGTGCCATCAGTGAGTCACAGGGGCGCCCGTACTTC. Its protein product is CAISESQGRPYF.

The chain couples TRBV6-5 to TRBJ1-1, with D possibly TRBD1 on 5 matching bases. Germline-derived CDR1 and CDR2 are MNHEY and SVGAGI. The CDR3 has 16 residues. The germline V and J ends were trimmed by 0 bases and 5 bases, with 16 bases remaining between them. CDR3 region: CASSYSLGTGGTEAFF. CDR3 bases: TGTGCCAGCAGTTACTCGTTAGGGACGGGAGGAACTGAAGCTTTCTTT.

This clone was observed a handful of times. The chain carries TRBV3-1 (or the pseudogene TRBV3-2) and TRBJ2-7; 8 positions match TRBD2. Germline CDR1 and CDR2: LGHDT and YNNKEL (reference sequence). There are 16 residues in the CDR3. V was pared by 4 bases and J by 5 bases, with 13 bases of the junction left unmatched. DNA of the CDR3: TGTGCCAGCAGCCTCTATGTAGCGGGGCGATTTCACGAGCAGTACTTC. Translation: CASSLYVAGRFHEQYF.

The chain uses TRBV6-5 and TRBJ2-2; D is perhaps TRBD2 (6 bases). V shed 10 bases and J shed 1 base, with 13 bases lying between them. The germline CDR1 and CDR2 sequences are MNHEY and SVGAGI. CDR3 length: 14 amino acids. The chain's CDR3 is CATFIGGNTGELFF. DNA of the CDR3: TGTGCCACCTTTATCGGGGGGAACACCGGGGAGCTGTTTTTT.

The chain employs TRBV21-1 and TRBJ1-2; the D call of TRBD1 is as the table states it, not checked on the DNA. TRBV21-1 is a pseudogene locus. The CDR3 is 13 residues long. In nucleotides, the CDR3 is TGTGCCAGCAGCAAAGGACAGGGCTCTGGCTACACCTTC. Protein product: CASSKGQGSGYTF.

The V gene is TRBV24-1, the J gene TRBJ2-7, with 9 bases lining up with TRBD1. V was pared by 8 bases and J by 4 bases, with 5 bases of the junction left unmatched. There are 13 residues in the CDR3. From germline, CDR1 is KGHDR and CDR2 SFDVKD. The CDR3 DNA reads TGTGCCACCACCGCGGGACAGGGATACGAGCAGTACTTC. Its protein product is CATTAGQGYEQYF.

For the CDR3, the DNA is TGTGCCAGCAGCTTGTGGTTGGGCAGGGAAGGTGGCTACACCTTC. This encodes CASSLWLGREGGYTF. V usage is TRBV5-6 and J usage is TRBJ1-2; the D gene is possibly TRBD1 (5 bases). This CDR3 spans 15 amino acids. The germline CDR1 and CDR2 sequences are SGHDT and YYEEEE. Trimming removed 1 base at V and 7 bases at J, with 17 bases between.

The chain employs TRBV28 and TRBJ2-2, with D possibly being TRBD1 (5 bases). The CDR3 loop spans 18 amino acids. The germline V gene has CDR1 MDHEN and CDR2 SYDVKM. The V and J ends lost 6 bases and 0 bases respectively, with 20 bases between them. In DNA form, the CDR3 reads TGTGCCAGCAGCTCCATAGGACACGCGACAACGAACACCGGGGAGCTGTTTTTT. The encoded protein is CASSSIGHATTNTGELFF. Complete variable domain (other parts from reference TRBV28 and TRBJ2-2): DVKVTQSSRYLVKRTGEKVFLECVQDMDHENMFWYRQDPGLGLRLIYFSYDVKMKEKGDIPEGYSVSREKKERFSLILESASTNQTSMYLCASSSIGHATTNTGELFFGEGSRLTVL.

The rearrangement joins TRBV2 to TRBJ1-3; D is possibly TRBD1 (6 bases). The CDR3 is made up of 16 amino acids. Germline CDR1 reads SNHLY; CDR2 reads FYNNEI. Trimming cost V 5 bases and J 0 bases, with 14 bases left between them. CDR3 nucleotides: TGTGCCAGCAGTTTCCAGGACAGCAGCTCTGGAAACACCATATATTTT. Translating it yields CASSFQDSSSGNTIYF.

V gene TRBV30 combines with J gene TRBJ1-3; D is uncertain. V was trimmed by 0 bases and J by 0 bases, leaving 9 bases between them. Germline assignment: CDR1 GTSNPN and CDR2 SVGIG (reference sequence). The CDR3 has 15 residues. CDR3 nucleotide sequence: TGTGCCTGGAGTGTACGAGTATCCTCTGGAAACACCATATATTTT. Its protein is CAWSVRVSSGNTIYF.

The chain uses TRBV5-6 and TRBJ1-2; D not resolved. The CDR3 loop spans 13 amino acids. V lost 1 base and J 2 bases, leaving 6 bases between the germline ends. Germline V gives CDR1 SGHDT, CDR2 YYEEEE. The CDR3 DNA reads TGTGCCAGCAGCTTGAACGCGAACTATGGCTACACCTTC. As protein: CASSLNANYGYTF.

The chain couples TRBV11-3 to TRBJ2-4; D unclear. Germline V gene lookup returns CDR1 SGHNT and CDR2 YENEEA. The CDR3 sequence is 15 residues long. V shed 0 bases and J shed 10 bases, with 16 bases lying between them. The CDR3 DNA follows: TGTGCCAGCAGCTTAGATGAGGCCCCCAAAAGGATTCAGTACTTC. It codes for CASSLDEAPKRIQYF.

The chain combines TRBV19 with TRBJ2-7, with 9 positions matching TRBD1. Germline CDR1 is LNHDA and CDR2 is SQIVND (reference sequence). CDR3 length: 16 residues. Germline trimming cut 9 bases from V and 5 bases from J; bases unmatched to any gene: 17. CDR3 in amino acids: CASSLSPGQGSHEQYF. Written as DNA, the CDR3 is TGTGCCAGCAGCCTTTCTCCGGGACAGGGATCCCACGAGCAGTACTTC. Full variable domain (outside the CDR3, taken from reference TRBV19 and TRBJ2-7): DGGITQSPKYLFRKEGQNVTLSCEQNLNHDAMYWYRQDPGQGLRLIYYSQIVNDFQKGDIAEGYSVSREKKESFPLTVTSAQKNPTAFYLCASSLSPGQGSHEQYFGPGTRLTVT.

This clone was recorded a few times. The chain joins TRBV19 to TRBJ2-3; 7 bases fit TRBD1. The CDR3 is 12 amino acids. V trimming: 7 bases; J trimming: 5 bases; junction bases outside the gene matches: 3. Germline-derived CDR1 and CDR2 are LNHDA and SQIVND (reference sequence). DNA for the CDR3: TGTGCCAGTAAGGCAGGGGGAGATACGCAGTATTTT. Translating gives CASKAGGDTQYF. The variable domain in full, with the rest retrieved from reference TRBV19 and TRBJ2-3, is DGGITQSPKYLFRKEGQNVTLSCEQNLNHDAMYWYRQDPGQGLRLIYYSQIVNDFQKGDIAEGYSVSREKKESFPLTVTSAQKNPTAFYLCASKAGGDTQYFGPGTRLTVL.

The CDR3 sequence: CASEQGLAEAFF. In DNA, the CDR3 is TGTGCCAGTGAACAGGGGTTGGCTGAAGCTTTCTTT. This chain uses TRBV19 with TRBJ1-1, with 7 bases aligning to TRBD1. The CDR3 runs 12 residues. Per germline, CDR1 LNHDA and CDR2 SQIVND (reference sequence). V lost 8 bases and J lost 6; bases outside the gene matches: 6.

This chain links TRBV29-1 with TRBJ2-2; 7 bases line up with TRBD2. Germline CDR1 is SQVTM and CDR2 is ANQGSEA. V dropped 6 bases and J dropped 7; count of bases not matched to a gene: 11. CDR3 size: 14 residues. The CDR3 DNA reads TGCAGCGTCCTCAGGGACCCGGGGGGCGGGGAGCTGTTTTTT. Its protein product is CSVLRDPGGGELFF.

This clone was detected a few times. V and J are TRBV5-1 and TRBJ2-3; tentatively, D is TRBD1 (5 bases). The germline V gene encodes CDR1 SGHRS and CDR2 YFSETQ. V lost 0 bases, J lost 4 bases, and 15 bases lay in between. This CDR3 has 16 residues. CDR3 sequence (DNA): TGCGCCAGCAGCTTGGCGACAGATTTTTCTGCAGATACGCAGTATTTT. Protein product: CASSLATDFSADTQYF.

This chain links TRBV27 with TRBJ2-7; 7 bases map to TRBD1. The V gene's germline CDR1 is MNHEY and CDR2 SMNVEV (reference sequence). The CDR3 length is 14 residues. V shed 6 bases and J 3 bases; nucleotides not matched to a gene: 8. Here the CDR3 DNA reads TGTGCCAGCAGGCGTCGACAGGGCCGCTACGAGCAGTACTTC. This sequence encodes CASRRRQGRYEQYF.

This chain connects TRBV5-1 to TRBJ1-5; the D gene is possibly TRBD1 (5 bases). From germline, CDR1 is SGHRS and CDR2 YFSETQ. Between the trimmed V and J ends, which lost 3 bases and 4 bases, there was a span of 11 bases. The CDR3 length is 14 residues. The CDR3 bases are TGCGCCAGCAGCTCGGTCGGGGGAAATCAGCCCCAGCATTTT. Encoded protein: CASSSVGGNQPQHF.

The rearrangement joins TRBV14 to TRBJ1-6; no clear D gene. The CDR3 covers 13 residues. Trimming pared 1 base from V and 10 bases from J, leaving 8 bases between. Germline values: CDR1 SGHDN, CDR2 FVKESK. The CDR3 protein is CASSQVSGSPLHF. Written as DNA, the CDR3 is TGTGCCAGCAGCCAAGTTTCGGGGTCACCCCTCCACTTT.

This clone came up once. V usage is TRBV5-4 and J usage is TRBJ2-5; TRBD2 agrees at 9 bases. There are 16 residues in the CDR3. The ends lost 1 base at V and 5 bases at J; junction bases unmatched: 9. Looked up from germline, CDR1 is SGHNT and CDR2 is YYREEE (reference sequence). As DNA, the CDR3 is TGTGCCAGCAGCTTGCTTAGCCATAGCGGGGGCGAGACCCAGTACTTC. It translates to CASSLLSHSGGETQYF.